There are a few counts of the clone carrying this T cell receptor beta chain. In the source study's methods: It was from reference gene primer amplification that nucleated cell counts were estimated. Sequencing was performed with immunoSEQ multiplex PCR; in TCRdb, only in-frame clones are kept and a portion is missing. V and J calls and clone size are copied from that table; D and trimming were computed from the DNA. The repertoire holds 130,000 or so clones, with roughly 82% as singletons. This record belongs to a study of blood T cell repertoires in COVID-19. On the study more broadly: Sources were T cells, B-cell-depleted T cells, or PBMCs; the material itself was cDNA or gDNA.

The specimen sequenced was peripheral blood. The TCR sequence derives from a human donor in a cohort sampled during active COVID-19.

CDR3 amino acids: CASSIAAGSYEQYF. In nucleotides, the CDR3 is TGTGCCAGTAGTATAGCCGCAGGGTCCTACGAGCAGTACTTC. This chain connects TRBV19 to TRBJ2-7; maybe TRBD1 (5 bases). Trimming took 1 base from V and 1 from J, leaving 8 bases between them. The V gene's germline CDR1 is LNHDA and CDR2 SQIVND (reference sequence). There are 14 residues in the CDR3.